This T cell receptor beta chain was sequenced in a study of T-cell reconstitution after alpha-beta-depleted transplantation in children. About this clonotype: Antigen: not known.

Construction of the TCRbeta library involved unique molecular identifiers. MiXCR, run by TCRdb on the PCR reads, gives a single entry per CDR3 protein. The sample carries about 200,000 distinct CDR3 sequences, around a sixth recorded once. Notes on the study in general: One year post-transplant, T-cell counts and diversity were largely derived from T cells produced anew. Alpha-beta T cells present about two months after transplant were reported to originate from several hundred expanded graft clones.

This CDR3 spans 15 amino acids. J lost 7 bases, V lost 5 bases, and 10 bases had no gene match. Germline CDR1 MNHNS, CDR2 SASEGT. The sequencing used PBMCs, mostly from graft donor cells, collected 360 days after TCRalphabeta/CD19-depleted stem cell transplant. The receptor comes from a male patient aged 2 to 9 who had a stem cell transplant for acute lymphoblastic leukemia, so the T cells may come from the graft donor. This rearrangement joins TRBV6-1 to TRBJ1-4; TRBD1 matches at 7 bases. The CDR3 nucleotides are TGTGCCAGCAGTCCCCGGACAGGTCTAAGTGAAAAACTGTTTTTT. Translation gives CASSPRTGLSEKLFF.